This TCR beta chain was sequenced for a study of cytomegalovirus exposure and HLA in healthy donors. Primers: 60 Vbeta forward and 13 Jbeta reverse. TCRdb keeps only in-frame clones here, not all; method: immunoSEQ multiplex PCR. The profile shows 250,000 to 350,000 clones, roughly 90% of them singletons. Per the germline V gene, CDR1 is SNHLY and CDR2 is FYNNEI. The CDR3 spans 15 residues. Unmatched junction bases numbered 8, after V lost 2 bases and J lost 8 bases. The specimen sequenced was PBMCs. The V gene is TRBV2, the J gene TRBJ1-4, with TRBD1 matching 7 bases. The sequence came from a man aged 35 to 55 in good health and CMV-seropositive. The CDR3 sequence is CASSETGAREEKLFF. In nucleotides, the CDR3 is TGTGCCAGCAGTGAAACAGGGGCCAGGGAGGAAAAACTGTTTTTT.